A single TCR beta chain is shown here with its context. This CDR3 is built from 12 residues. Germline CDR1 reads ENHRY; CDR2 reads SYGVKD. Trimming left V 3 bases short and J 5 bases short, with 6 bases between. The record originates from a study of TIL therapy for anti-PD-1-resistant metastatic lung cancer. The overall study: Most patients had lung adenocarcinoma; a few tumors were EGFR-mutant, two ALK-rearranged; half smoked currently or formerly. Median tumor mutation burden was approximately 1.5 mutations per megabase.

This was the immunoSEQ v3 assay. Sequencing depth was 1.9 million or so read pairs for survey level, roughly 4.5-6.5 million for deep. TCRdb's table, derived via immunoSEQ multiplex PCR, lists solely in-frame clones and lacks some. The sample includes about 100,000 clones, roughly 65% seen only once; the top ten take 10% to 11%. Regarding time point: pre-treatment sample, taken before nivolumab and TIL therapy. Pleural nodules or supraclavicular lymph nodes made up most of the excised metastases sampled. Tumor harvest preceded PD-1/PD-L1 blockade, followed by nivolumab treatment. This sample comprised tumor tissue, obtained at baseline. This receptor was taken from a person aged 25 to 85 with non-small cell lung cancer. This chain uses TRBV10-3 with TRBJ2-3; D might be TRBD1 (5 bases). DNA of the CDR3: TGTGCCATCAGTGAAAGGGGAGATACGCAGTATTTT. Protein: CAISERGDTQYF.